This T cell receptor (beta chain) was found in a study of blood T cell repertoires in COVID-19. Trimming stripped 5 bases from V and 1 base from J, with 21 bases between. The CDR3 length is 18 residues. From germline, CDR1 is SGHRS and CDR2 YFSETQ. Method: immunoSEQ multiplex PCR; TCRdb's copy keeps in-frame clones and lacks some. Found here are about 300,000 clones, around 84% of them singletons; the top ten hold roughly 1.5%. This clone was recorded a few times. The chain couples TRBV5-1 to TRBJ1-4; D call uncertain. What was sequenced was peripheral blood. This TCR was sampled from a human donor with COVID-19, enrolled during active disease. The donor label of this sample is uncertain. The chain's CDR3 is CASRWASEYLVTNEKLFF. The CDR3 DNA follows: TGCGCCAGCAGATGGGCGTCGGAATATTTAGTAACTAATGAAAAACTGTTTTTT.